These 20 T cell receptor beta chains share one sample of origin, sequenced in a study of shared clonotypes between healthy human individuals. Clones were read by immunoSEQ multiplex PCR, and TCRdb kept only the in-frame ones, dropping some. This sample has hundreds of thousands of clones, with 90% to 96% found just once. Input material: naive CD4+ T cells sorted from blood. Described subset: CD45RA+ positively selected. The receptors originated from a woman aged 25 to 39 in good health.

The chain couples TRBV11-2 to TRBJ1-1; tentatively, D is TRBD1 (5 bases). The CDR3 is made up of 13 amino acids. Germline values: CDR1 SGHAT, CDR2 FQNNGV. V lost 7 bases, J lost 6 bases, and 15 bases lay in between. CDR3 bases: TGTGCCAGCACGCAAGGCAGGGAGGCTGAAGCTTTCTTT. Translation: CASTQGREAEAFF.

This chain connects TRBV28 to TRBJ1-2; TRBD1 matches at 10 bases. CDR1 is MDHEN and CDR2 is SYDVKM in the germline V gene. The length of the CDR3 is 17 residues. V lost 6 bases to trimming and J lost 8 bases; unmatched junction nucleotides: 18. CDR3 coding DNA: TGTGCCAGCAGCCTGGGGGGGCGACAGGGGGCTTCTTACGGCTACACCTTC. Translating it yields CASSLGGRQGASYGYTF.

The CDR3 protein is CASSQDQRADGYTF. DNA for the CDR3: TGTGCCAGCAGCCAAGATCAAAGGGCTGATGGCTACACCTTC. The chain is built from TRBV4-2 and TRBJ1-2, with D unclear. Germline CDR1 reads LGHNA; CDR2 reads YNFKEQ. The CDR3 has 14 residues. V lost 0 bases to trimming and J lost 6 bases, with 11 bases between them.

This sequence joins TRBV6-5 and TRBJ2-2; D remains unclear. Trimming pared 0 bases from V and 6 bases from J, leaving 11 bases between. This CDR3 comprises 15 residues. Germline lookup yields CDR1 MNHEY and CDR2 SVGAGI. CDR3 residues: CASSYSNQASGELFF. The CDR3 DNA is TGTGCCAGCAGTTACTCGAATCAAGCTTCCGGGGAGCTGTTTTTT.

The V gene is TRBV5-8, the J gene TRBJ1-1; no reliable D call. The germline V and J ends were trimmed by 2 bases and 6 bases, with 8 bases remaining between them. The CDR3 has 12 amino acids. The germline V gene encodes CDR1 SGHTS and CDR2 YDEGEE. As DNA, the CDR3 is TGTGCCAGCAGCTTCTTGGGAGCTGAAGCTTTCTTT. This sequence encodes CASSFLGAEAFF.

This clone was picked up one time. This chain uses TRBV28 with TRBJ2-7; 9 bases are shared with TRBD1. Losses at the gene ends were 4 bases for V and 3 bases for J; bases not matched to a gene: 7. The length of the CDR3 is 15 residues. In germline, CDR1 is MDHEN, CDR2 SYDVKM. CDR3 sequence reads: CASSSTGTGLYEQYF. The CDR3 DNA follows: TGTGCCAGCAGTTCCACCGGGACAGGGCTCTACGAGCAGTACTTC.

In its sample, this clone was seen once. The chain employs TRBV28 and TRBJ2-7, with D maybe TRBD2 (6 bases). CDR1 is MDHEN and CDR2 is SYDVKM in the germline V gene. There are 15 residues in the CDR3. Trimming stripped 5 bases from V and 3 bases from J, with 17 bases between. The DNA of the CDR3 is TGTGCCAGCAGTGTCTGGGGGGACGCGAACTACGAGCAGTACTTC. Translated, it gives CASSVWGDANYEQYF.

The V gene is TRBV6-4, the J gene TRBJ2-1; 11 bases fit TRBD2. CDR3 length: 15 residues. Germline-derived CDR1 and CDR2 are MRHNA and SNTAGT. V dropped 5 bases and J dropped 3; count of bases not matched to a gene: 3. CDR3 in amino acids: CASSKLAGDYNEQFF. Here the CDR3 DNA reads TGTGCCAGCAGTAAACTAGCGGGAGACTACAATGAGCAGTTCTTC.

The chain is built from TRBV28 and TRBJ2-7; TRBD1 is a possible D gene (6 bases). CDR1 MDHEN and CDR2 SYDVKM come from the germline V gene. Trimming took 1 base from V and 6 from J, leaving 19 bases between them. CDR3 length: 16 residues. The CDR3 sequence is CASSLSTPGVGGEQYF. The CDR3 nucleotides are TGTGCCAGCAGTTTATCAACGCCCGGGGTAGGGGGCGAGCAGTACTTC.

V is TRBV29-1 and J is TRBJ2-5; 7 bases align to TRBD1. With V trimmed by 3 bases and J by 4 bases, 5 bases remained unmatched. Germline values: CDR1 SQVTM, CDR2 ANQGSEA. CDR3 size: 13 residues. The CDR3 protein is CSVESQGVETQYF. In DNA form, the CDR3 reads TGCAGCGTTGAGTCTCAGGGGGTAGAGACCCAGTACTTC.

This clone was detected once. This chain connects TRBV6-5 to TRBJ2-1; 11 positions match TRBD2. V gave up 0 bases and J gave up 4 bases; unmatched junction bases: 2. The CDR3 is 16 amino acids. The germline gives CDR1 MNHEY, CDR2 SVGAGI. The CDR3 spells CASSYSGTSGYNEQFF. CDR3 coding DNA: TGTGCCAGCAGTTACTCAGGGACTAGCGGTTACAATGAGCAGTTCTTC.

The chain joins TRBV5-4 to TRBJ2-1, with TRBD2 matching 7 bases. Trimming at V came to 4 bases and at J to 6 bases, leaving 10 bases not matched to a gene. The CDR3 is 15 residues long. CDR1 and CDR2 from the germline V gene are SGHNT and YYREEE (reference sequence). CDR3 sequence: CASSAAGVLPNEQFF. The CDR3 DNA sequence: TGTGCCAGCAGCGCTGCGGGAGTCCTACCCAATGAGCAGTTCTTC.

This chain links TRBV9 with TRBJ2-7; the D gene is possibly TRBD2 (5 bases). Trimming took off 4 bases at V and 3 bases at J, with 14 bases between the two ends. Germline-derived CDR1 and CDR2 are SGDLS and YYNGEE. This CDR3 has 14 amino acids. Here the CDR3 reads CASSRQTGSYEQYF. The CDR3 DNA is TGTGCCAGCAGCCGCCAAACGGGGAGCTACGAGCAGTACTTC.

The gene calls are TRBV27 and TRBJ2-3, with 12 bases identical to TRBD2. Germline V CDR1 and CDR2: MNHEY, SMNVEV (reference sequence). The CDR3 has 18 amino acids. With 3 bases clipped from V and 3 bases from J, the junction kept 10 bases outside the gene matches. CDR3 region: CASSLWPTLAGGTDTQYF. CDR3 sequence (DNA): TGTGCCAGCAGTTTGTGGCCAACTCTAGCGGGAGGGACAGATACGCAGTATTTT.

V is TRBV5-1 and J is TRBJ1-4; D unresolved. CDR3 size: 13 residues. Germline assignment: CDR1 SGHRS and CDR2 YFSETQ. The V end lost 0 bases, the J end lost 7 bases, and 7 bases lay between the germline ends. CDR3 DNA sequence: TGCGCCAGCAGCTTGGCCGGGAGTGAAAAACTGTTTTTT. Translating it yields CASSLAGSEKLFF.

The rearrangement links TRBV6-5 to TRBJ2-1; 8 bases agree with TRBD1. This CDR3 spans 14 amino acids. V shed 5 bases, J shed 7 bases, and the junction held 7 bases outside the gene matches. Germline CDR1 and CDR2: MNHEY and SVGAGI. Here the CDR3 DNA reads TGTGCCAGCAGTAGGGACAGGAGTCAGAATGAGCAGTTCTTC. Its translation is CASSRDRSQNEQFF.

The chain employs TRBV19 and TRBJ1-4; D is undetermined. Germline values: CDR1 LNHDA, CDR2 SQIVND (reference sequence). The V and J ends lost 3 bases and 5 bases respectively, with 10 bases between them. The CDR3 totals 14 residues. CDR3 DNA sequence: TGTGCCAGTAGTATTTCAGGTTTGAATGAAAAACTGTTTTTT. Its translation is CASSISGLNEKLFF.

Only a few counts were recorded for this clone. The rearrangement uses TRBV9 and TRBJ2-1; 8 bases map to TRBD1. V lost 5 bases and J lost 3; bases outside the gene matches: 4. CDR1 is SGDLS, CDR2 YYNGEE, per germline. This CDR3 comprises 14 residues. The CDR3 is CASSGRGHYNEQFF. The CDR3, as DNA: TGTGCCAGCAGTGGCAGGGGGCACTACAATGAGCAGTTCTTC.

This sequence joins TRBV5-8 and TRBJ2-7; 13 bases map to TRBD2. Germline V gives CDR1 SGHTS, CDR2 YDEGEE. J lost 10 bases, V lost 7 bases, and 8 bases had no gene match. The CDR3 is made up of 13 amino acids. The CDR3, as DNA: TGTGCCAGCCGTCAGACTAGCGGGAGGCCTCAGTACTTC. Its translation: CASRQTSGRPQYF.

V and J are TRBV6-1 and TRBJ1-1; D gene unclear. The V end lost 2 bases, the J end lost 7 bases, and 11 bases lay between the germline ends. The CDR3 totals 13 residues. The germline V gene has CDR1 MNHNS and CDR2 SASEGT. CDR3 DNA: TGTGCCAGCAGTGAACGGGGTAACGGTGAAGCTTTCTTT. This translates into CASSERGNGEAFF.